The 7 T cell receptor beta chains in this list originate from one sample, sequenced in a study of shared clonotypes between healthy human individuals. Measured with immunoSEQ multiplex PCR; TCRdb has only the in-frame clones, and not every one. The profile shows under 1,100,000 clones, about 80% of them singletons. The specimen was memory CD4+ T cells sorted from blood. The subset: CD45RA-negative fraction. The source is a man aged 18 to 29 in good health.

The rearrangement uses TRBV6-5 and TRBJ1-6; 10 positions match TRBD1. With V trimmed by 0 bases and J by 6 bases, 2 bases remained unmatched. This CDR3 has 16 residues. The V gene's germline CDR1 is MNHEY and CDR2 SVGAGI. The CDR3 loop is CASSYSGQGFNSPLHF. CDR3 nucleotides: TGTGCCAGCAGTTACTCGGGACAGGGGTTTAATTCACCCCTCCACTTT.

This rearrangement joins TRBV9 to TRBJ2-2; TRBD2 matches at 10 bases. Germline CDR1 reads SGDLS; CDR2 reads YYNGEE. This CDR3 spans 16 amino acids. V gave up 4 bases and J gave up 1 base; unmatched junction bases: 4. For the CDR3, the DNA is TGTGCCAGCAGCACTTTAGCGGGGGGGAACACCGGGGAGCTGTTTTTT. Amino acid sequence: CASSTLAGGNTGELFF.

This chain links TRBV5-1 with TRBJ2-5, with D maybe TRBD1 (6 bases). V gave up 2 bases and J gave up 4 bases, with 12 bases separating them. The V gene's germline CDR1 is SGHRS and CDR2 YFSETQ. The CDR3 runs 14 residues. CDR3 DNA: TGCGCCAGCAGCTTACTACAGGGAACAGAGACCCAGTACTTC. This gives the protein CASSLLQGTETQYF.

In its sample, this clone was seen a few times. This rearrangement joins TRBV6-1 to TRBJ1-1; D gene ambiguous. The V end was cut by 6 bases, the J end by 6 bases, with 5 bases between. Germline CDR1 reads MNHNS; CDR2 reads SASEGT. The CDR3 length is 10 residues. CDR3 in amino acids: CASRLAEAFF. CDR3 nucleotide sequence: TGTGCCAGCAGATTGGCTGAAGCTTTCTTT.

The chain combines TRBV18 with TRBJ2-3; D unresolved. The CDR3 runs to 13 residues. Per germline, CDR1 KGHSH and CDR2 LQKENI. Trimming left V 3 bases short and J 2 bases short, with 6 bases between. The CDR3 region has the DNA TGTGCCAGCTCACCGGAAACCACAGATACGCAGTATTTT. Encoded protein: CASSPETTDTQYF.

The gene calls are TRBV9 and TRBJ1-1; D ambiguous. The germline V gene encodes CDR1 SGDLS and CDR2 YYNGEE. There are 13 residues in the CDR3. Trimming pared 1 base from V and 6 bases from J, leaving 10 bases between. In DNA form, the CDR3 reads TGTGCCAGCAGCGTATTGCTTAGCTCTGAAGCTTTCTTT. Protein: CASSVLLSSEAFF.

This clone was counted only a few times. The gene calls are TRBV11-2 and TRBJ2-5, with TRBD1 matching 8 bases. The CDR3 is 13 residues long. Trimming at V came to 6 bases and at J to 4 bases, leaving 4 bases not matched to a gene. CDR1 is SGHAT and CDR2 is FQNNGV in the germline V gene. The CDR3, as DNA: TGTGCCAGCAGTGTCAGGGGGCGAGAGACCCAGTACTTC. It encodes CASSVRGRETQYF.